Listed below are T cell receptor beta chains from one sample, sequenced in a study of T cells after yellow fever vaccination. TCRdb passed the 5' RACE reads through MiXCR, listing each CDR3 protein once. The sample contains 230,000 or so distinct CDR3 sequences, 3.6% of which appear only once. The sequencing here drew on PBMCs, taken 15 days after the yellow fever booster vaccination. These receptors were obtained from a man between 18 and 29 years old who received the YFV17D yellow fever vaccine. The CDR3 runs from the conserved cysteine through the conserved F or W. A D gene is named only where the DNA matches it firmly. Clone size is given as how often the clone was seen (once, few, many) or a class if it is expanded.

>many|TRBJ1-3|TRBV20-1|TRBD1
CSASRQGSSGNTIYF
TGCAGTGCTAGCCGACAGGGCTCGTCTGGAAACACCATATATTTT
>many|TRBJ1-2|TRBV4-1|TRBD1
CASSQGTGNYGYTF
TGCGCCAGCAGCCAAGGGACAGGGAACTATGGCTACACCTTC
>many|TRBJ2-5|TRBV21-1|NA
CASGQKRGQETQYF
TGTGCCAGCGGACAAAAGCGGGGACAAGAGACCCAGTACTTC
>many|TRBJ2-5|TRBV7-9|NA
CASKRVTALETQYF
TGTGCCAGTAAACGAGTGACGGCCCTGGAGACCCAGTACTTC
>many|TRBJ2-1|TRBV6-5|TRBD2
CASLRSGGHREQFF
TGTGCCAGTCTCCGGTCGGGGGGGCACCGTGAGCAGTTCTTC
>many|TRBJ1-5|TRBV7-8|NA
CASSLKAGVTSQPQHF
TGTGCCAGCAGCTTAAAAGCGGGGGTTACAAGTCAGCCCCAGCATTTT
>many|TRBJ2-3|TRBV2|TRBD1
CASSAGTGDTQYF
TGTGCCAGCAGTGCTGGGACAGGGGATACGCAGTATTTT
>few|TRBJ1-6|TRBV4-2|TRBD1
CASSQLTGKSSPLHF
TGTGCCAGCAGCCAATTGACAGGGAAGAGCTCACCCCTCCACTTT
>many|TRBJ2-4|TRBV7-2|NA
CASNPTGTGIQYF
TGTGCCAGCAACCCGACCGGGACTGGCATTCAGTACTTC
>many|TRBJ2-1|TRBV6-2/TRBV6-3|NA
CASKYDSYNEQFF
TGTGCCAGCAAATACGACTCCTACAATGAGCAGTTCTTC
>many|TRBJ2-5|TRBV9|TRBD1
CASSDSGGETQYF
TGTGCCAGCAGCGACTCAGGGGGAGAGACCCAGTACTTC
>many|TRBJ2-2|TRBV19|NA
CASSWVLGPMNTGELFF
TGTGCCAGTTCTTGGGTGTTGGGACCGATGAACACCGGGGAGCTGTTTTTT
>few|TRBJ2-7|TRBV20-1|NA
CSARRTAYYEQYF
TGCAGTGCTAGAAGGACAGCGTACTACGAGCAGTACTTC
>many|TRBJ1-2|TRBV20-1|NA
CSASLRPQGGDGYTF
TGCAGTGCTAGTCTGCGGCCACAGGGAGGCGATGGCTACACCTTC
>many|TRBJ1-5|TRBV6-2/TRBV6-3|NA
CASSYLGQPQHF
TGTGCCAGCAGTTACTTGGGGCAGCCCCAGCATTTT
>many|TRBJ2-1|TRBV20-1|NA
CSAQTSDEQFF
TGCAGTGCTCAGACGAGCGATGAGCAGTTCTTC
>few|TRBJ2-5|TRBV7-8|TRBD2
CASSLVFLAGGRTQYF
TGTGCCAGCAGCTTAGTGTTCCTAGCGGGGGGTCGGACCCAGTACTTC
>few|TRBJ2-2|TRBV19|NA
CASSSPDREANTGELFF
TGTGCCAGTAGTAGCCCCGACAGAGAGGCGAACACCGGGGAGCTGTTTTTT
>many|TRBJ2-2|TRBV25-1|NA
CASSDPGAGELFF
TGTGCCAGCAGTGACCCGGGCGCCGGGGAGCTGTTTTTT
>many|TRBJ1-1|TRBV5-1|TRBD1
CASRRQGRVTEAFF
TGCGCCAGCCGTAGACAGGGCCGGGTCACTGAAGCTTTCTTT
>few|TRBJ2-1|TRBV25-1|TRBD2
CASSGGGAANNEQFF
TGTGCCAGCAGTGGGGGAGGGGCAGCCAACAATGAGCAGTTCTTC
>many|TRBJ2-3|TRBV5-1|TRBD1
CASTTDRGITDTQYF
TGCGCCAGCACCACGGACAGGGGAATCACAGATACGCAGTATTTT